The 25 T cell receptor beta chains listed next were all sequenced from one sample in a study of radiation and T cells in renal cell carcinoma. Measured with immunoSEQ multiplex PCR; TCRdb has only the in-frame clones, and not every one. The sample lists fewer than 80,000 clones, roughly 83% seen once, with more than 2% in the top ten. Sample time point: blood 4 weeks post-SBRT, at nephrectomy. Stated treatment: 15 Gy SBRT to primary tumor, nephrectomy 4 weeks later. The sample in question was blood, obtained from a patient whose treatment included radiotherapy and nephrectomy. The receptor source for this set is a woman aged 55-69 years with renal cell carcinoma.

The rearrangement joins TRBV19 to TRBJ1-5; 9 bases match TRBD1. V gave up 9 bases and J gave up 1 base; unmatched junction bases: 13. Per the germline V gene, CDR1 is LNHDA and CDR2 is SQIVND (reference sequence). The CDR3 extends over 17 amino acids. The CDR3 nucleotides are TGTGCCAGCTCCCGGGGGACAGGGTTTCGGAGCAATCAGCCCCAGCATTTT. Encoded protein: CASSRGTGFRSNQPQHF.

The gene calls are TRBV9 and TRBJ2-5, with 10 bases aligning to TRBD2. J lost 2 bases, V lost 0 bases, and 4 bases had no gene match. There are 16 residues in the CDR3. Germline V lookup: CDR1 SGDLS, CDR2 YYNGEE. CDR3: CASSVAIAGGQETQYF. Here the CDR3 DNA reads TGTGCCAGCAGCGTAGCGATAGCGGGAGGTCAAGAGACCCAGTACTTC. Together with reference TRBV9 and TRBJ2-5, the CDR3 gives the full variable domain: DSGVTQTPKHLITATGQRVTLRCSPRSGDLSVYWYQQSLDQGLQFLIQYYNGEERAKGNILERFSAQQFPDLHSELNLSSLELGDSALYFCASSVAIAGGQETQYFGPGTRLLVL.

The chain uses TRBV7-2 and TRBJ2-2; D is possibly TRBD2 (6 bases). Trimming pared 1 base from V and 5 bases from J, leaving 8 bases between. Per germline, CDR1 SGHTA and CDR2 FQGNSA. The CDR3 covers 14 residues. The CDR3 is CASSLGRGTGELFF. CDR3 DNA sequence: TGTGCCAGCAGCTTAGGACGGGGGACCGGGGAGCTGTTTTTT.

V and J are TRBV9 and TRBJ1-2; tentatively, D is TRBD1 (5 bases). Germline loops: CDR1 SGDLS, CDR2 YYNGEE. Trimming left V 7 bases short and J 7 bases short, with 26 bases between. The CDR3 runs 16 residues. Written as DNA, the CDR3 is TGTGCCAGCGGTGGGGGACTACCCACGCTTTCGGGTGGCTACACCTTC. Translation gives CASGGGLPTLSGGYTF.

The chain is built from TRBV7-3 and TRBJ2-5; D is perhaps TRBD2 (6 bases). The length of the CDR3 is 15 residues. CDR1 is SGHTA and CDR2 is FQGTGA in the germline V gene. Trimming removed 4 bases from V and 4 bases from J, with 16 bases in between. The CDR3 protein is CASSSPGQGGETQYF. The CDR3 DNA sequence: TGTGCCAGCAGCTCTCCCGGGCAGGGAGGAGAGACCCAGTACTTC.

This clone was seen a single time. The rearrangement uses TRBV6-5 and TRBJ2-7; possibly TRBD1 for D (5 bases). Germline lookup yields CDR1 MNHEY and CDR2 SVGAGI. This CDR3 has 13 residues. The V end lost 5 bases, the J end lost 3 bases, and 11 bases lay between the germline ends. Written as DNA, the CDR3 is TGTGCCAGCAGTGAAGCCGACAGCTACGAGCAGTACTTC. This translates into CASSEADSYEQYF.

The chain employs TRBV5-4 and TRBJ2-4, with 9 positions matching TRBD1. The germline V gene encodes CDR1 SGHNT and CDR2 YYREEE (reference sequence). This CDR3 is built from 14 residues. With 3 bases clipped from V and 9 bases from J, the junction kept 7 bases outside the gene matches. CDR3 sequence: CASSSRTGDGIQYF. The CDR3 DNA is TGTGCCAGCAGCTCTCGGACAGGGGATGGCATTCAGTACTTC. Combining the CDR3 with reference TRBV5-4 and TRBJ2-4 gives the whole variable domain ETGVTQSPTHLIKTRGQQVTLRCSSQSGHNTVSWYQQALGQGPQFIFQYYREEENGRGNFPPRFSGLQFPNYSSELNVNALELDDSALYLCASSSRTGDGIQYFGAGTRLSVL.

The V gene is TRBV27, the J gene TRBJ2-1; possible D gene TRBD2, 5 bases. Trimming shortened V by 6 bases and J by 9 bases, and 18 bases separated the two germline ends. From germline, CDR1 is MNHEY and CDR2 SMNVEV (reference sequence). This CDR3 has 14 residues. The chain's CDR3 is CASSSVEGLGEQFF. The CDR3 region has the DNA TGTGCCAGCAGCTCGGTTGAGGGCCTCGGTGAGCAGTTCTTC.

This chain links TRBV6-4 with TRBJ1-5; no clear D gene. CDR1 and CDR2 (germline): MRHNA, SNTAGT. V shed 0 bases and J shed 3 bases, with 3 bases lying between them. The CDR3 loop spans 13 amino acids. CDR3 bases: TGTGCCAGCAGTGACTCTATCAATCAGCCCCAGCATTTT. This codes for CASSDSINQPQHF.

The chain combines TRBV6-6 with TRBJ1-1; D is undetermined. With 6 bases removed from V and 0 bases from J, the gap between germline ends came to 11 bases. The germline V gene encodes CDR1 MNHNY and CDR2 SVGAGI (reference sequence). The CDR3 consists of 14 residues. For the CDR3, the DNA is TGTGCCAGCAGCCCCGGAGCTATGAACACTGAAGCTTTCTTT. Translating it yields CASSPGAMNTEAFF.

The CDR3 nucleotides are TGTGCCAGCAGCTTAGGCGTCAGGGATAAGACAGATACGCAGTATTTT. The encoded protein is CASSLGVRDKTDTQYF. This chain uses TRBV13 with TRBJ2-3, with D possibly matching TRBD1 (5 bases). The CDR3 totals 16 residues. V shed 0 bases and J shed 3 bases, with 13 bases lying between them. Germline V lookup: CDR1 PRHDT, CDR2 FYEKMQ (reference sequence).

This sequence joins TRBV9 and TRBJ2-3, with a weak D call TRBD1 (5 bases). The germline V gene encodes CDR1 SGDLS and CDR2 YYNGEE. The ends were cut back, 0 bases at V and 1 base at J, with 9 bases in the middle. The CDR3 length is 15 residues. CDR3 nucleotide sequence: TGTGCCAGCAGCGTAGGGGGCCCGGGCACAGATACGCAGTATTTT. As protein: CASSVGGPGTDTQYF.

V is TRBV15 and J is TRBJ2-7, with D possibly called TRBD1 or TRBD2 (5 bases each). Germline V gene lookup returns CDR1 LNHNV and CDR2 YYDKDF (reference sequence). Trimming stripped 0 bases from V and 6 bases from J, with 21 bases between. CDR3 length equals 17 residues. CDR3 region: CATSRDFRDLETGEQYF. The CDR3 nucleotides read TGTGCCACCAGCAGAGATTTCCGGGACCTTGAGACGGGCGAGCAGTACTTC.

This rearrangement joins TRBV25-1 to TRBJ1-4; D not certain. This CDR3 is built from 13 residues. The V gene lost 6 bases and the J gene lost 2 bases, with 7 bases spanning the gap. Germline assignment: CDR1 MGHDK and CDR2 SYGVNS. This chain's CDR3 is CASRLVTNEKLFF. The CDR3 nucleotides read TGTGCCAGCAGGCTGGTGACTAATGAAAAACTGTTTTTT.

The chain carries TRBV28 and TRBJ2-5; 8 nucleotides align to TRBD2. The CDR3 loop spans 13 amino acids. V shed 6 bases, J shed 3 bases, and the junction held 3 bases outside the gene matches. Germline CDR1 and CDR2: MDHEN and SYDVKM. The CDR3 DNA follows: TGTGCCAGCAGGGCGGGAGGTGAAGAGACCCAGTACTTC. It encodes CASRAGGEETQYF.

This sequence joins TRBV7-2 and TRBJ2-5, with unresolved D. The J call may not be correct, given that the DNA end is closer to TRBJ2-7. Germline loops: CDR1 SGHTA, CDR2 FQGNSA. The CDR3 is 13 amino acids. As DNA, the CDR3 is TGTGCCAGCAGCCTTGATGATAACTACGAGCAGTACTTC. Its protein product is CASSLDDNYEQYF.

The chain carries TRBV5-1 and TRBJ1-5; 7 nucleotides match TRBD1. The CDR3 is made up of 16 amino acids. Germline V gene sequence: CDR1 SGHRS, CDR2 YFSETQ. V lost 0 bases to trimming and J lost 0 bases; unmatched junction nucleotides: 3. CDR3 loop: CASSLAGGNSNQPQHF. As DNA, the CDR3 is TGCGCCAGCAGCTTGGCAGGGGGAAATAGCAATCAGCCCCAGCATTTT.

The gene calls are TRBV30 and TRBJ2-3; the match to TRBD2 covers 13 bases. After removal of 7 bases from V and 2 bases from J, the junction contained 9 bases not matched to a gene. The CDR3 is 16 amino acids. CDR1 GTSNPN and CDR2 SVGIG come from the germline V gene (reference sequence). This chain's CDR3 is CAFTTSGRAPTDTQYF. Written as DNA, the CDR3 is TGTGCCTTTACTACTAGCGGGAGGGCCCCCACAGATACGCAGTATTTT.

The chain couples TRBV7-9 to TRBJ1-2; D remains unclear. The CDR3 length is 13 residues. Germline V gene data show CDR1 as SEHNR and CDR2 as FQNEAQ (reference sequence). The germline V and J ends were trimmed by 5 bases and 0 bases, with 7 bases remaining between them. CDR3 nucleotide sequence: TGTGCCAGCAGCCGGACGGCTAACTATGGCTACACCTTC. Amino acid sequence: CASSRTANYGYTF.

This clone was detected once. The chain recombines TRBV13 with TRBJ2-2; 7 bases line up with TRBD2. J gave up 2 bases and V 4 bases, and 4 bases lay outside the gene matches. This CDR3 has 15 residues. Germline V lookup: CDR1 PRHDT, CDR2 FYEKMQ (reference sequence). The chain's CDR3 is CASSSGGINTGELFF. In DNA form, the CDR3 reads TGTGCCAGCAGCTCCGGGGGGATAAACACCGGGGAGCTGTTTTTT.

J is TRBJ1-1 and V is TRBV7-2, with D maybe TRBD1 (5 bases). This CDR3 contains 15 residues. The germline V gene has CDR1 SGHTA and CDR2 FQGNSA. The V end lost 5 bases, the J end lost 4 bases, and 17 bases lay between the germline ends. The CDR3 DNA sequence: TGTGCCAGCAGCCAAGATTGGCGGGGCGGCACTGAAGCTTTCTTT. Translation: CASSQDWRGGTEAFF.

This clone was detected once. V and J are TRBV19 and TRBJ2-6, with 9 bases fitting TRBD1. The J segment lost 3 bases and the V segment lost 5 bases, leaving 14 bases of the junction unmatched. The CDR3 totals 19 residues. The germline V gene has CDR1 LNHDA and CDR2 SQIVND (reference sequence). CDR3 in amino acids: CASSPRFRDRVSGANVLTF. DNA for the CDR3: TGTGCCAGTAGTCCCAGATTCCGGGACAGGGTGAGTGGGGCCAACGTCCTGACTTTC. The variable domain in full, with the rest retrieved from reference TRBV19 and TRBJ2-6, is DGGITQSPKYLFRKEGQNVTLSCEQNLNHDAMYWYRQDPGQGLRLIYYSQIVNDFQKGDIAEGYSVSREKKESFPLTVTSAQKNPTAFYLCASSPRFRDRVSGANVLTFGAGSRLTVL.

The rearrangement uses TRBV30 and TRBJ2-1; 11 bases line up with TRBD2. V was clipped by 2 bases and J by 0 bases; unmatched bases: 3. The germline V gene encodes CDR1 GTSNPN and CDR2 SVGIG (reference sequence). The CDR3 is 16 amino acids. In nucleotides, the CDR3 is TGTGCCTGGAGTACTAGCGGGAGAGGCTCCTACAATGAGCAGTTCTTC. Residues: CAWSTSGRGSYNEQFF.

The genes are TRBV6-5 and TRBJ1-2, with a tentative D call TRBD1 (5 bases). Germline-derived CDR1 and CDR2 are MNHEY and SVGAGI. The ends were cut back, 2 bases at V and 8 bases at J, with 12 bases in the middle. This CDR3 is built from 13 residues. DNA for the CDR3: TGTGCCAGCAGTTACCTCCAGGGAGGAGGCTACACCTTC. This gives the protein CASSYLQGGGYTF.

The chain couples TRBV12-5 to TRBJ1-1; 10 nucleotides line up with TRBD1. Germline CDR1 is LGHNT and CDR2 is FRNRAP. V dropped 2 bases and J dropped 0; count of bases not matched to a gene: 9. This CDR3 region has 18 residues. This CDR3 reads CASGLNFATGGLNTEAFF. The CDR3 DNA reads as TGTGCTAGTGGTTTGAACTTCGCGACAGGGGGCCTGAACACTGAAGCTTTCTTT.